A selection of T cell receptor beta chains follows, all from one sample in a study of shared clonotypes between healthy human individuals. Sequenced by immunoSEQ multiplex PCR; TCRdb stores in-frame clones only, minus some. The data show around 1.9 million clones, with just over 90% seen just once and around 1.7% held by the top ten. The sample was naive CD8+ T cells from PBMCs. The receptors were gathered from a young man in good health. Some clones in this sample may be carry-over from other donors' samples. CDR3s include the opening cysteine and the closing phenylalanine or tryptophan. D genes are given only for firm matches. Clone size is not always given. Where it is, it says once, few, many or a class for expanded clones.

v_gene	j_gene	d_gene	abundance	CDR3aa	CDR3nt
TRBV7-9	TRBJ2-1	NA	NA	CASSSNLRPGPGMEQFF	TGTGCCAGCAGCTCGAACCTTAGACCGGGACCCGGAATGGAGCAGTTCTTC
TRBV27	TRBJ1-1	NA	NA	CASSLGLNTEAFF	TGTGCCAGCAGTTTAGGGCTGAACACTGAAGCTTTCTTT
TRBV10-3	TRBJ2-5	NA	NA	CAISESMVRTQYF	TGTGCCATCAGTGAGTCAATGGTTAGAACCCAGTACTTC
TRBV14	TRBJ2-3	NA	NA	CASSQDRGARGTDTQYF	TGTGCCAGCAGCCAAGATCGCGGGGCTAGGGGCACAGATACGCAGTATTTT
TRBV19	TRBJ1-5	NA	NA	CASSIEFSNQPQHF	TGTGCCAGTAGTATAGAGTTTAGCAATCAGCCCCAGCATTTT
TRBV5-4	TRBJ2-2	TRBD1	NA	CASTLLQGAAGELFF	TGTGCCAGCACCCTTTTACAGGGGGCGGCCGGGGAGCTGTTTTTT
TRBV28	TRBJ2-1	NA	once	CASSLAMGSGGTEQFF	TGTGCCAGCAGTTTAGCAATGGGTTCAGGGGGGACTGAGCAGTTCTTC
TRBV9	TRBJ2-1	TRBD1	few	CASSVEGTGKNEQFF	TGTGCCAGCAGCGTAGAGGGGACAGGGAAAAATGAGCAGTTCTTC
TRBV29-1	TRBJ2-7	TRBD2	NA	CSVELFSRELAGEAYEQYF	TGCAGCGTTGAATTATTTAGCCGGGAACTAGCGGGAGAGGCCTACGAGCAGTACTTC
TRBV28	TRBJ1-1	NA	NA	CASSLFRNTEAFF	TGTGCCAGCAGTTTATTTCGTAACACTGAAGCTTTCTTT
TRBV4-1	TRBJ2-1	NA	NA	CASSGGPRSYNEQFF	TGCGCCAGCAGTGGAGGGCCTCGCTCCTACAATGAGCAGTTCTTC
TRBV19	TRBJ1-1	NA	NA	CASSGEGESTEAFF	TGTGCCAGTAGTGGCGAGGGAGAAAGCACTGAAGCTTTCTTT
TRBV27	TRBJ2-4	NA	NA	CASSFMAWGAKNIQYF	TGTGCCAGCAGTTTTATGGCCTGGGGGGCCAAAAACATTCAGTACTTC
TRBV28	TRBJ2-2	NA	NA	CASSPTGNTGELFF	TGTGCCAGCAGTCCCACAGGGAACACCGGGGAGCTGTTTTTT
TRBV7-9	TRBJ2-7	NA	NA	CASEGLVAYEQYF	TGTGCCAGCGAGGGGTTGGTCGCCTACGAGCAGTACTTC
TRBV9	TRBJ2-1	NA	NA	CASSDSSGRVFNEQFF	TGTGCCAGCAGCGACAGTAGCGGAAGGGTCTTCAATGAGCAGTTCTTC
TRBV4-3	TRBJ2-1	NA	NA	CASSQVPDSSAYQDEQFF	TGCGCCAGCAGCCAAGTTCCCGATTCTAGCGCGTATCAGGATGAGCAGTTCTTC
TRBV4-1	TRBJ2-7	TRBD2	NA	CASSQDYSRGSGRVNEQYF	TGCGCCAGCAGCCAAGATTACTCTCGGGGAAGCGGGAGAGTCAACGAGCAGTACTTC
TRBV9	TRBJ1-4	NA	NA	CASSGIEGELFF	TGTGCCAGCAGCGGAATTGAGGGGGAACTGTTTTTT
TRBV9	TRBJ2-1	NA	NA	CASSERPGLAPNEQFF	TGTGCCAGCAGCGAGAGACCCGGGCTAGCACCGAATGAGCAGTTCTTC
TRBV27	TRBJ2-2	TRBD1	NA	CASSRDRGHPGELFF	TGTGCCAGCAGCCGCGACAGGGGGCATCCCGGGGAGCTGTTTTTT
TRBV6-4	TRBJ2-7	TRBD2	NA	CASRGTSGSSYEQYF	TGTGCCAGCAGGGGGACTAGCGGGAGCTCCTACGAGCAGTACTTC
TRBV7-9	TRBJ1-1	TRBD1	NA	CASSPRTGVNTEAFF	TGTGCCAGCAGCCCTAGGACAGGGGTGAACACTGAAGCTTTCTTT
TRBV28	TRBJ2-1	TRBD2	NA	CATRTLLNTFTSESSYNEQFF	TGTGCCACCCGGACTCTACTCAACACCTTCACTAGCGAGAGCTCCTACAATGAGCAGTTCTTC
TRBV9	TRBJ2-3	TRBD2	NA	CASSVAGAGGPDTQYF	TGTGCCAGCAGCGTAGCTGGAGCGGGAGGGCCTGATACGCAGTATTTT
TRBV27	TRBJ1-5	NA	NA	CASSLIPGRIGQPQHF	TGTGCCAGCAGTTTAATCCCGGGACGGATAGGGCAGCCCCAGCATTTT
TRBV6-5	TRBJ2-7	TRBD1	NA	CASSFRQGDYEQYF	TGTGCCAGCAGTTTCCGACAGGGGGACTACGAGCAGTACTTC
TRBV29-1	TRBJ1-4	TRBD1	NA	CSVGITGATNEKLFF	TGCAGCGTTGGGATCACAGGGGCAACTAATGAAAAACTGTTTTTT
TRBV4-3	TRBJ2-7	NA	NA	CASSQAGQGGEQYF	TGCGCCAGCAGCCAAGCTGGGCAGGGGGGAGAGCAGTACTTC
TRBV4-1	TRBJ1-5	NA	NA	CASSLLVNQPQHF	TGCGCCAGCAGCCTATTAGTTAATCAGCCCCAGCATTTT
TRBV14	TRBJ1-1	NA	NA	CASSQLGGNTEAFF	TGTGCCAGCAGCCAGCTAGGGGGGAACACTGAAGCTTTCTTT
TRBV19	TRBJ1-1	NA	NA	CASSINRNTEAFF	TGTGCCAGTAGTATCAACAGGAACACTGAAGCTTTCTTT
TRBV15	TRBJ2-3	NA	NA	CATRLAGSDTQYF	TGTGCCACCAGATTGGCGGGGTCAGATACGCAGTATTTT
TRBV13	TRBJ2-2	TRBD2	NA	CASSILAGDTGELFF	TGTGCCAGCAGTATCTTAGCGGGAGATACCGGGGAGCTGTTTTTT
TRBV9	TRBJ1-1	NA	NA	CASTSGGGGTEAFF	TGTGCCAGTACCTCCGGGGGAGGGGGCACTGAAGCTTTCTTT
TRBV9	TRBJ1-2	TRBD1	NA	CASSGKTGAAFIGGYTF	TGTGCCAGCAGCGGAAAGACAGGGGCCGCCTTTATTGGCGGCTACACCTTC
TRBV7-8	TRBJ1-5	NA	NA	CASSHHGVNQPQHF	TGTGCCAGCAGCCACCACGGGGTAAATCAGCCCCAGCATTTT
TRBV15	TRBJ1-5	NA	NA	CATSRETASNQPQHF	TGTGCCACCAGCAGAGAGACAGCTAGCAATCAGCCCCAGCATTTT
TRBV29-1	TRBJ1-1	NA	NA	CSGSTGMNTEAFF	TGCAGCGGAAGTACAGGTATGAACACTGAAGCTTTCTTT
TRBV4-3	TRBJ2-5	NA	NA	CASSPGRFQETQYF	TGCGCCAGCAGCCCAGGACGGTTCCAAGAGACCCAGTACTTC
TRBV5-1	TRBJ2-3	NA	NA	CASSLAAGILTDTQYF	TGCGCCAGCAGCTTGGCTGCGGGAATCCTCACAGATACGCAGTATTTT
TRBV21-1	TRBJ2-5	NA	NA	CASSKVGRGGLQETQYF	TGTGCCAGCAGCAAAGTAGGACGCGGGGGGTTACAAGAGACCCAGTACTTC
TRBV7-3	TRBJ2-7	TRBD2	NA	CASSLAGGPYEQYF	TGTGCCAGCAGCCTAGCGGGAGGACCCTACGAGCAGTACTTC
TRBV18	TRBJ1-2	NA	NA	CASSRPQKKYGYTF	TGTGCCAGCTCACGACCACAGAAAAAGTATGGCTACACCTTC
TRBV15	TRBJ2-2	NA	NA	CATSRGPPIMGFHGELFF	TGTGCCACCAGCAGAGGTCCGCCGATAATGGGGTTTCACGGGGAGCTGTTTTTT
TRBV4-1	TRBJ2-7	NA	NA	CASSQDRSATYEQYF	TGCGCCAGCAGCCAAGATCGTTCGGCAACCTACGAGCAGTACTTC
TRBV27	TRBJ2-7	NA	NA	CASSSPPRILPYEQYF	TGTGCCAGCAGTTCCCCCCCCCGCATCCTGCCCTACGAGCAGTACTTC
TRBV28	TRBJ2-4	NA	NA	CASSFGRHIAKNIQYF	TGTGCCAGCAGTTTCGGCAGACACATAGCCAAAAACATTCAGTACTTC
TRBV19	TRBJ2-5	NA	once	CASSIRGKETQYF	TGTGCCAGTAGTATTAGGGGGAAAGAGACCCAGTACTTC
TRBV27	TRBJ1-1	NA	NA	CASSLGPIGYTEAFF	TGTGCCAGCAGTTTAGGACCTATCGGGTACACTGAAGCTTTCTTT
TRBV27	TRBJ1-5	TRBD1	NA	CASSLRQGQPQHF	TGTGCCAGCAGTTTGCGACAGGGTCAGCCCCAGCATTTT
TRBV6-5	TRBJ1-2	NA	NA	CASSRQAAVYGYTF	TGTGCCAGCAGCCGTCAGGCGGCGGTCTATGGCTACACCTTC
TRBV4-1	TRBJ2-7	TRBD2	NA	CASSQTPLADSYEQYF	TGCGCCAGCAGCCAAACTCCACTAGCGGACTCCTACGAGCAGTACTTC
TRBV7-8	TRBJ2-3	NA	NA	CASSLGGGAATDTQYF	TGTGCCAGCAGCTTAGGCGGCGGGGCAGCTACAGATACGCAGTATTTT
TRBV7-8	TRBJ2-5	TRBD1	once	CASSLTYRTGVRETQYF	TGTGCCAGCAGCTTAACCTATCGGACAGGGGTACGGGAGACCCAGTACTTC